Shown below are 20 T cell receptor beta chains from a single sample sequenced in a study of T cells expressing NK-cell markers (dated by TCRdb to the early 2020s). Library creation used 5' RACE. Data came from an Illumina HiSeq 2000. The reads went through TCRdb reprocessing, and each CDR3 protein sequence gets one entry with no DNA. This sample's clone table shows about half a million distinct CDR3 sequences. The leading ten clones occupy about 1.5% of the sample. The sequenced material came from blood T cells: a sorted CD56 or NKG2C T cell subset, CD4+ or CD8+ T cells, or bulk PBMC T cells (not recorded which). All receptors come from a woman in her forties or fifties in good health. Donor details come from another sample of the same person, matched by shared clones.

This chain connects TRBV20-1 to TRBJ2-3. Per germline, CDR1 DFQATT and CDR2 SNEGSKA (reference sequence). The CDR3 runs to 15 residues. This chain's CDR3 is CSAPSRASSTDTQYF.

The chain joins TRBV5-1 to TRBJ2-1; checking the TCRdb D call of TRBD2 is not possible without DNA. Germline V gives CDR1 SGHRS, CDR2 YFSETQ. CDR3 length equals 16 residues. CDR3: CASSLESSGSFNEQFF.

V is TRBV18 and J is TRBJ2-1; TCRdb's assignment of TRBD2 cannot be checked, as there is no DNA. The CDR3 extends over 15 amino acids. CDR1 and CDR2 from the germline V gene are KGHSH and LQKENI. This CDR3 is CASSPGLTHYNEQFF.

The J gene is TRBJ2-3, the V gene TRBV19; the D call from TCRdb, TRBD2, cannot be confirmed without DNA. Germline V gives CDR1 LNHDA, CDR2 SQIVND (reference sequence). CDR3 length: 13 amino acids. Here the CDR3 reads CASRVAGADTQYF.

The V call is TRBV7-9, the J call TRBJ2-5; with no DNA, the TCRdb D assignment of TRBD1 cannot be verified. This CDR3 is built from 12 residues. From germline, CDR1 is SEHNR and CDR2 FQNEAQ (reference sequence). CDR3 sequence reads: CATQGGGETQYF.

This chain joins TRBV19 and TRBJ2-1. The germline V gene encodes CDR1 LNHDA and CDR2 SQIVND (reference sequence). The CDR3 loop spans 14 amino acids. This chain's CDR3 is CASRQGSSYNEQFF.

The chain joins TRBV9 to TRBJ2-3; TCRdb reports TRBD1, a call that lacks DNA to check it against. The V gene's germline CDR1 is SGDLS and CDR2 YYNGEE. The CDR3 is made up of 13 amino acids. The CDR3 protein is CASSVSLTTEQYF.

The chain combines TRBV25-1 with TRBJ1-2; TCRdb outputs TRBD1, but without DNA this stays unchecked. The CDR3 covers 14 residues. Germline V gives CDR1 MGHDK, CDR2 SYGVNS. This CDR3 is CASEGTGENYGYTF.

The gene calls are TRBV12-3 or TRBV12-4 and TRBJ2-7; with no DNA, the TCRdb D assignment of TRBD1 cannot be verified. This CDR3 spans 14 amino acids. The CDR3 sequence is CASRWGDPTYEQYF.

The V call is TRBV15, the J call TRBJ2-4; TCRdb's D call, TRBD2, is unchecked because there is no DNA. Germline CDR1 LNHNV, CDR2 YYDKDF (reference sequence). CDR3 length: 13 amino acids. CDR3 in amino acids: CATSRGEVNIQYF.

The CDR3 is CSAMASNEQFF. The V call is TRBV20-1, the J call TRBJ2-1. Germline assignment: CDR1 DFQATT and CDR2 SNEGSKA (reference sequence). CDR3 length equals 11 residues.

The V gene is TRBV7-8, the J gene TRBJ2-2. Per the germline V gene, CDR1 is SGHVS and CDR2 is FQNEAQ. The CDR3 totals 14 residues. Here the CDR3 reads CASNPSGSTGELFF. Looking up the rest from reference TRBV7-8 and TRBJ2-2 gives the full variable domain: GAGVSQSPRYKVAKRGQDVALRCDPISGHVSLFWYQQALGQGPEFLTYFQNEAQLDKSGLPSDRFFAERPEGSVSTLKIQRTQQEDSAVYLCASNPSGSTGELFFGEGSRLTVL.

The chain employs TRBV7-9 and TRBJ2-1; the TCRdb D gene call, TRBD2, has no DNA to confirm it. Germline assignment: CDR1 SEHNR and CDR2 FQNEAQ (reference sequence). CDR3 length equals 19 residues. CDR3 region: CASRATSGRASTRYNEQFF. Looking up the rest from reference TRBV7-9 and TRBJ2-1 gives the full variable domain: DTGVSQNPRHKITKRGQNVTFRCDPISEHNRLYWYRQTLGQGPEFLTYFQNEAQLEKSRLLSDRFSAERPKGSFSTLEIQRTEQGDSAMYLCASRATSGRASTRYNEQFFGPGTRLTVL.

This chain links TRBV11-2 with TRBJ2-1; TCRdb calls TRBD1, which cannot be checked without DNA. The CDR3 length is 13 residues. Germline CDR1 is SGHAT and CDR2 is FQNNGV. The CDR3 loop is CASSLGGGGQQFF.

The CDR3 region is CASSAGTSVKYF. The chain employs TRBV14 and TRBJ2-3; TCRdb's D call, TRBD2, is unchecked because there is no DNA. The CDR3 spans 12 residues. CDR1 is SGHDN, CDR2 FVKESK, per germline.

This chain uses TRBV10-3 with TRBJ2-3; the D call of TRBD2 rests on TCRdb alone, since no DNA is present to check it. CDR3 length: 18 amino acids. Germline V gene data show CDR1 as ENHRY and CDR2 as SYGVKD. The CDR3 region is CAISEPLSSGSYTDTQYF.

The chain employs TRBV2 and TRBJ2-2; TCRdb's assignment of TRBD1 cannot be checked, as there is no DNA. CDR1 and CDR2 (germline): SNHLY, FYNNEI. CDR3 length equals 15 residues. The CDR3 loop is CASKIGTANTGELFF.

V and J are TRBV4-1 and TRBJ1-5; TCRdb outputs TRBD1, but without DNA this stays unchecked. The CDR3 covers 13 residues. Looked up from germline, CDR1 is MGHRA and CDR2 is YSYEKL. The CDR3 spells CASSQAEGAAQHF.

The chain is built from TRBV18 and TRBJ2-1; TCRdb's D call of TRBD1 is untestable without DNA. Germline CDR1 reads KGHSH; CDR2 reads LQKENI. The CDR3 loop spans 14 amino acids. The CDR3 reads CASSDNRGVNEQFF.

This chain joins TRBV3-1 and TRBJ2-6. In germline, CDR1 is LGHDT, CDR2 YNNKEL (reference sequence). CDR3 length: 15 residues. CDR3 sequence reads: CASRAAPSGANVLTF. The full variable domain, its missing parts supplied by reference TRBV3-1 and TRBJ2-6, is DTAVSQTPKYLVTQMGNDKSIKCEQNLGHDTMYWYKQDSKKFLKIMFSYNNKELIINETVPNRFSPKSPDKAHLNLHINSLELGDSAVYFCASRAAPSGANVLTFGAGSRLTVL.